The next 20 T cell receptor beta chains were all read from a single sample in a study of blood T cell repertoires in COVID-19. The repertoire was sequenced with immunoSEQ multiplex PCR; TCRdb's copy has only in-frame clones and lacks some. The data contain roughly 200,000 clones, approximately 79% of them singletons. The sample was PBMCs or T cells enriched from blood (not recorded which). The receptors were gathered from a woman in her sixties with acute COVID-19.

This clone was recorded once. The chain uses TRBV6-5 and TRBJ1-2; TRBD1 matches 8 bases. V lost 7 bases to trimming and J lost 7 bases; unmatched junction nucleotides: 8. In germline, CDR1 is MNHEY, CDR2 SVGAGI. The CDR3 runs 13 residues. For the CDR3, the DNA is TGTGCCAGCATGAAACAGGGGGTTGGTGGCTACACCTTC. Translated: CASMKQGVGGYTF.

This chain links TRBV24-1 with TRBJ2-6; weak D call: TRBD1 (5 bases). CDR3 length: 17 amino acids. Trimming removed 3 bases at V and 0 bases at J, with 11 bases between. The V gene's germline CDR1 is KGHDR and CDR2 SFDVKD. For the CDR3, the DNA is TGTGCCACCAGTGATCCCTCAGGGTCCTCTGGGGCCAACGTCCTGACTTTC. This codes for CATSDPSGSSGANVLTF.

To note about this clone: Other nucleotide sequences in the sample specify the same CDR3. The rearrangement uses TRBV30 and TRBJ2-6, with a weak D call TRBD2 (7 bases). Trimming took 3 bases from V and 4 from J, leaving 16 bases between them. Germline V lookup: CDR1 GTSNPN, CDR2 SVGIG (reference sequence). The CDR3 has 16 amino acids. The CDR3 region has the DNA TGTGCCTGGAGGGAAGGGGGGGGGACGGGGGCCAACGTCCTGACTTTC. This encodes CAWREGGGTGANVLTF.

This chain joins TRBV6-4 and TRBJ1-6; D possibly corresponds to TRBD1 (5 bases). V was cut by 8 bases and J by 9 bases, with 14 bases left in between. Germline loops: CDR1 MRHNA, CDR2 SNTAGT. The CDR3 extends over 13 amino acids. CDR3 sequence reads: CASQGGVGSPLHF. The CDR3 nucleotides are TGTGCCAGCCAGGGCGGGGTCGGTTCACCCCTCCACTTT.

The CDR3 DNA reads as TGTGCCAGCAGCGCCTTACCTTACGGGAGGGGAACAGATACGCAGTATTTT. Protein product: CASSALPYGRGTDTQYF. The chain recombines TRBV9 with TRBJ2-3, with 8 nucleotides matching TRBD2. The CDR3 is 17 residues long. J was trimmed by 3 bases and V by 3 bases; bases with no gene match: 12. Germline loops: CDR1 SGDLS, CDR2 YYNGEE.

The V and J genes are TRBV5-1 and TRBJ1-2; 7 bases are shared with TRBD1. V was clipped by 4 bases and J by 8 bases; unmatched bases: 11. CDR1 is SGHRS, CDR2 YFSETQ, per germline. The CDR3 is 14 residues long. The CDR3 protein is CASSLARQGEGYTF. In DNA, the CDR3 is TGCGCCAGCAGCCTTGCGCGACAGGGTGAAGGCTACACCTTC.

The J gene is TRBJ2-1, the V gene TRBV2, with 12 bases fitting TRBD2. Germline loops: CDR1 SNHLY, CDR2 FYNNEI. This CDR3 contains 16 residues. V gave up 5 bases and J gave up 6 bases; unmatched junction bases: 8. The CDR3 here is CASSIRTSGKLNEQFF. CDR3 nucleotide sequence: TGTGCCAGCAGTATAAGGACTAGCGGGAAACTCAATGAGCAGTTCTTC.

The chain carries TRBV6-5 and TRBJ1-3; D remains unclear. Germline assignment: CDR1 MNHEY and CDR2 SVGAGI. The CDR3 totals 15 residues. The germline V and J ends were trimmed by 6 bases and 0 bases, with 12 bases remaining between them. CDR3 sequence (DNA): TGTGCCAGCAGCGCCGACCGGAGCTCTGGAAACACCATATATTTT. Its translation is CASSADRSSGNTIYF.

V and J are TRBV23-1 and TRBJ2-3; 8 bases align to TRBD2. TRBV23-1 is an open reading frame, and its role is uncertain. The CDR3 has 16 residues. Unmatched junction bases numbered 8, after V lost 5 bases and J lost 1 base. The DNA of the CDR3 is TGCGCCAGCAGTTCACGGACTAGCATTGGCACAGATACGCAGTATTTT. Protein: CASSSRTSIGTDTQYF.

This sequence joins TRBV19 and TRBJ2-3; 10 bases agree with TRBD2. V shed 6 bases, J shed 9 bases, and the junction held 12 bases outside the gene matches. The CDR3 spans 15 residues. Germline V gives CDR1 LNHDA, CDR2 SQIVND (reference sequence). This chain's CDR3 is CASRVSGGVQGTQYF. The CDR3 nucleotides are TGTGCCAGTAGAGTCAGCGGGGGGGTTCAGGGCACGCAGTATTTT. Together with reference TRBV19 and TRBJ2-3, the CDR3 gives the full variable domain: DGGITQSPKYLFRKEGQNVTLSCEQNLNHDAMYWYRQDPGQGLRLIYYSQIVNDFQKGDIAEGYSVSREKKESFPLTVTSAQKNPTAFYLCASRVSGGVQGTQYFGPGTRLTVL.

This clone was seen only once. The chain uses TRBV6-2 or TRBV6-3 and TRBJ1-2, with TRBD1 matching over 7 bases. The V segment lost 5 bases and the J segment 5 bases; nucleotides outside the gene matches: 8. CDR3 length: 14 amino acids. Per germline, CDR1 MNHEY and CDR2 SVGEGT. The CDR3 reads CASSARAGGYGYTF. CDR3 in DNA: TGTGCCAGCAGTGCCCGCGCAGGGGGTTATGGCTACACCTTC.

CDR3 DNA sequence: TGTGCCAGCAGTTACATTAATTCACCCCTCCACTTT. It encodes CASSYINSPLHF. This sequence joins TRBV28 and TRBJ1-6; D is unclear. Germline V CDR1 and CDR2: MDHEN, SYDVKM. The ends were cut back, 4 bases at V and 6 bases at J, with 4 bases in the middle. The CDR3 has 12 amino acids.

This clone was seen just once. This chain connects TRBV27 to TRBJ2-7; the match to TRBD1 covers 9 bases. This CDR3 comprises 16 residues. From germline, CDR1 is MNHEY and CDR2 SMNVEV (reference sequence). The V gene end was trimmed by 5 bases and the J gene end by 6 bases; junction bases not matched to a gene: 14. The CDR3, as DNA: TGTGCCAGCAGTCCGTACCCCCCCGGGACAGGGATCGAGCAGTACGTC. This sequence encodes CASSPYPPGTGIEQYV.

The chain employs TRBV2 and TRBJ1-5, with D maybe TRBD1 (6 bases). V shed 2 bases and J shed 6 bases, with 14 bases lying between them. The length of the CDR3 is 15 residues. CDR1 SNHLY and CDR2 FYNNEI come from the germline V gene. This chain's CDR3 is CASSEKIRGSQPQHF. CDR3 DNA: TGTGCCAGCAGTGAAAAAATCAGGGGTAGTCAGCCCCAGCATTTT.

This chain's CDR3 is CASSLILAGGEQYF. CDR3 coding DNA: TGTGCCAGCAGCTTAATCCTAGCGGGAGGCGAGCAGTACTTC. The chain uses TRBV7-6 and TRBJ2-7; TRBD2 matches 11 bases. Germline lookup yields CDR1 SGHVS and CDR2 FNYEAQ. CDR3 length: 14 residues. Trimming cost V 2 bases and J 6 bases; bases outside gene matches: 3.

V gene TRBV5-4 combines with J gene TRBJ1-2; D perhaps matches TRBD1 (5 bases). Germline CDR1 is SGHNT and CDR2 is YYREEE (reference sequence). CDR3 length equals 14 residues. The V and J ends lost 3 bases and 4 bases respectively, with 13 bases between them. The CDR3 region has the DNA TGTGCCAGCAGCTCCTGGGGAGGGGCCTATGGCTACACCTTC. It codes for CASSSWGGAYGYTF.

The genes are TRBV6-4 and TRBJ1-6; 7 nucleotides line up with TRBD1. CDR3 size: 15 residues. The germline CDR1 and CDR2 sequences are MRHNA and SNTAGT. V was clipped by 10 bases and J by 0 bases; unmatched bases: 6. The chain's CDR3 is CANSQGNSYNSPLHF. In DNA form, the CDR3 reads TGTGCCAATTCACAGGGGAACTCCTATAATTCACCCCTCCACTTT.

This sequence joins TRBV5-1 and TRBJ1-6, with D possibly TRBD1 on 6 matching bases. The CDR3 consists of 15 residues. V was cut by 3 bases and J by 5 bases, with 12 bases left in between. From germline, CDR1 is SGHRS and CDR2 YFSETQ. The CDR3 reads CASSSGALDNSPLHF. In nucleotides, the CDR3 is TGCGCCAGCAGCTCAGGGGCCCTCGATAATTCACCCCTCCACTTT.

The chain employs TRBV28 and TRBJ2-7; maybe TRBD1 (5 bases). Germline V CDR1 and CDR2: MDHEN, SYDVKM. Trimming pared 8 bases from V and 3 bases from J, leaving 14 bases between. CDR3 size: 13 residues. CDR3 sequence (DNA): TGTGCCAGCGGCAGGACATGGGGCTACGAGCAGTACGTC. Protein sequence: CASGRTWGYEQYV.

V is TRBV4-3 and J is TRBJ1-3; D gene uncertain. The CDR3 consists of 13 residues. Germline CDR1 is LGHNA and CDR2 is YSLEER. V was trimmed by 5 bases and J by 0 bases, leaving 5 bases between them. CDR3 sequence: CASSSFSGNTIYF. The CDR3 nucleotides are TGCGCCAGCAGCTCCTTCTCTGGAAACACCATATATTTT.